The entry below gives a single T cell receptor beta chain sequence along with its context. Its antigen remains unidentified. The source of the sample is a study of cytomegalovirus exposure and HLA in healthy donors. General observations from the study: Within an earlier analysis, most TCR beta V segments proved productive either about 90% or about 30% of the time. One later analysis reportedly identified an Asian-associated ancestry cluster that showed fewer N-insertions than the approximately 710-donor mean.

V shed 6 bases, J shed 5 bases, and the junction held 6 bases outside the gene matches. Germline assignment: CDR1 SNHLY and CDR2 FYNNEI. The CDR3 has 14 residues. PCR employed 60 Vbeta and 13 Jbeta primers. The method was immunoSEQ multiplex PCR; TCRdb's version includes in-frame clones alone and lacks a portion of them. The sample includes roughly 150,000 clones, about 76% of them seen just once. The receptor's source is a male donor in good health and CMV-seronegative. Material for sequencing was PBMCs. J is TRBJ1-5 and V is TRBV2, with 8 bases that match TRBD1. The CDR3 sequence: CASSADRADQPQHF. CDR3 coding DNA: TGTGCCAGCAGCGCGGACAGGGCTGATCAGCCCCAGCATTTT.